These 9 T cell receptor beta chains originate from one sample sequenced in a study of cytomegalovirus exposure and HLA in healthy donors. PCR involved 60 Vbeta and 13 Jbeta primers. Data came from immunoSEQ multiplex PCR; TCRdb stores just in-frame clones and leaves some out. Altogether about 100,000 clones are present, around 78% being singletons, with the ten largest covering 7.5% to 9%. Sample: PBMCs. The receptor set was obtained from a man in his thirties or forties in good health and CMV-seronegative.

The rearrangement uses TRBV28 and TRBJ2-5, with 8 bases that match TRBD1. The J call is doubtful: the DNA matches TRBJ2-7 better. The CDR3 has 14 residues. Germline CDR1 MDHEN, CDR2 SYDVKM. CDR3 nucleotides: TGTGCCAGCAGCGGACAGGGCTCTCCGCCCGAGCAGTACTTC. It specifies CASSGQGSPPEQYF.

This clone was seen a single time. The V gene is TRBV15, the J gene TRBJ2-5, with 10 bases identical to TRBD1. Losses at the gene ends were 1 base for V and 2 bases for J; bases not matched to a gene: 10. Germline-derived CDR1 and CDR2 are LNHNV and YYDKDF (reference sequence). The CDR3 spans 18 residues. The CDR3 coding sequence is TGTGCCACCAGCAGAGGTGGGGGACAGGGGTTGGAGCAAGAGACCCAGTACTTC. Its translation: CATSRGGGQGLEQETQYF.

The chain recombines TRBV27 with TRBJ1-1; 8 nucleotides line up with TRBD1. The trim removed 6 bases at V and 0 bases at J, leaving 3 bases unmatched. Germline V CDR1 and CDR2: MNHEY, SMNVEV (reference sequence). The CDR3 runs 14 residues. The CDR3 DNA reads TGTGCCAGCAGGCAGGGGGCGCTGAACACTGAAGCTTTCTTT. It yields the protein CASRQGALNTEAFF.

This chain links TRBV23-1 with TRBJ2-3; tentative D call: TRBD2 (5 bases). TRBV23-1 is recorded as an ORF, its role being uncertain. Trimming shortened V by 3 bases and J by 0 bases, and 10 bases separated the two germline ends. The CDR3 has 15 amino acids. The CDR3 DNA reads as TGCGCCAGCAGTCATACGGGATCTAGCACAGATACGCAGTATTTT. Amino acids: CASSHTGSSTDTQYF.

The rearrangement joins TRBV30 to TRBJ2-5; 9 bases align to TRBD1. Gene TRBJ2-7 matches the end of the DNA better, so the J call may be wrong. The CDR3 length is 14 residues. Germline V gene lookup returns CDR1 GTSNPN and CDR2 SVGIG (reference sequence). This CDR3 is CAWSPGTGNYEQYF. The CDR3 bases are TGTGCCTGGAGTCCCGGGACAGGGAACTACGAGCAGTACTTC.

The rearrangement joins TRBV10-3 to TRBJ2-5; TRBD2 aligns across 7 bases. Germline values: CDR1 ENHRY, CDR2 SYGVKD. There are 12 residues in the CDR3. After removal of 6 bases from V and 11 bases from J, the junction contained 9 bases not matched to a gene. The CDR3 nucleotides are TGTGCCATCAGCGAGCCAGGGAGGGAGCAGTACTTC. It yields the protein CAISEPGREQYF.

The V and J genes are TRBV10-2 and TRBJ1-3; D remains unclear. The CDR3 totals 14 residues. The V gene's germline CDR1 is WSHSY and CDR2 SAAADI. The V end lost 8 bases, the J end lost 0 bases, and 11 bases lay between the germline ends. The CDR3 is CASRAGDSGNTIYF. The CDR3, as DNA: TGCGCCAGCCGCGCAGGCGACTCTGGAAACACCATATATTTT.

The chain employs TRBV29-1 and TRBJ2-3, with 9 bases fitting TRBD1. This CDR3 comprises 16 residues. Germline trimming cut 3 bases from V and 8 bases from J; bases unmatched to any gene: 15. Germline CDR1 SQVTM, CDR2 ANQGSEA. CDR3 DNA: TGCAGCGTTGAGGAGGACCGGGACAGGGTTCGTCGTACGCAGTATTTT. Protein: CSVEEDRDRVRRTQYF.

This chain joins TRBV11-2 and TRBJ2-7; D remains ambiguous. CDR1 is SGHAT and CDR2 is FQNNGV in the germline V gene. Trimming shortened V by 1 base and J by 5 bases, and 15 bases separated the two germline ends. The CDR3 extends over 15 amino acids. The CDR3 reads CASSLGRIEPHEQYF. CDR3 DNA sequence: TGTGCCAGCAGCTTAGGCCGTATAGAGCCCCACGAGCAGTACTTC.